These 17 T cell receptor beta chains were sequenced from one sample in a study of T cell clonality in common variable immunodeficiency. Overall study findings and caveats: In common variable immunodeficiency, TCR beta chains reportedly carried fewer deletions and N-nucleotide insertions.

Produced via immunoSEQ multiplex PCR; TCRdb's table is partial and in-frame only. The sample includes 25,000 to 30,000 clones, none of them occurring once. Their specific antigens are unknown. The sequenced material came from peripheral blood mononuclear cells. These receptors were taken from a human donor with common variable immunodeficiency.

This clone appeared a few times. Read data end 3 residues before the CDR3 end; the end is taken from the germline J gene. The genes are TRBV7-2 and TRBJ2-7; a possible D gene is TRBD2 (5 bases). Germline V gene lookup returns CDR1 SGHTA and CDR2 FQGNSA. The CDR3 runs to 15 residues. V was trimmed by 6 bases and J by 3 bases, leaving 18 bases between them. The covered CDR3 bases are TGTGCCAGCAGTTCAACCCCGGGGTCTTTCTACGAG. Encoded protein: CASSSTPGSFYE. The entire CDR3 protein reads CASSSTPGSFYEQYF.

Notes on this clone: The observed sequence ends 3 residues before the CDR3 terminus, with the missing tail filled in from the germline J gene. The chain links TRBV2 to TRBJ1-6; TRBD1 is a possible D gene (5 bases). CDR1 and CDR2 (germline): SNHLY, FYNNEI. The CDR3 length is 15 residues. The ends were cut back, 4 bases at V and 10 bases at J, with 17 bases in the middle. Here the CDR3 reads CASSAGAGIGSPLHF. The sequenced CDR3 bases are TGTGCCAGCAGTGCGGGAGCAGGGATAGGATCACCC.

This clone was observed a few times. The CDR3 goes on 3 residues after the read ends, and that part is filled in from the germline J gene. The chain carries TRBV5-1 and TRBJ2-7, with 7 bases that match TRBD1. V shed 4 bases, J shed 0 bases, and the junction held 7 bases outside the gene matches. Germline CDR1 is SGHRS and CDR2 is YFSETQ. CDR3 length: 15 residues. The sequenced CDR3 bases are TGCGCCAGCAGCACAGGGGACAGCAGCTCCTACGAG. This sequence encodes CASSTGDSSSYE. The entire CDR3 sequence reads CASSTGDSSSYEQYF.

Of note for this clone: The read comes to an end 3 residues before the CDR3 does, leaving the germline J gene to fill in the end. V gene TRBV6-1 combines with J gene TRBJ1-1; D is uncertain. V was shortened by 0 bases and J by 7 bases, with 9 bases between the two germline ends. The CDR3 spans 13 residues. CDR1 is MNHNS, CDR2 SASEGT, per germline. This chain's CDR3 is CASSEALRGEAFF. Incomplete CDR3 DNA: TGTGCCAGCAGTGAAGCGCTTCGGGGTGAA.

The CDR3 loop is CASSSLAVASYEQYF. Partial CDR3 DNA: TGTGCCAGCAGCTCTCTAGCGGTCGCCTCCTACGAG. The genes are TRBV7-8 and TRBJ2-7; TRBD2 agrees at 7 bases. From the germline J gene comes the end of the CDR3, since the read stops 3 residues before it. Trimming removed 4 bases from V and 0 bases from J; junction bases left unmatched: 6. This CDR3 comprises 15 residues. Looked up from germline, CDR1 is SGHVS and CDR2 is FQNEAQ. The full variable domain, its missing parts supplied by reference TRBV7-8 and TRBJ2-7, is GAGVSQSPRYKVAKRGQDVALRCDPISGHVSLFWYQQALGQGPEFLTYFQNEAQLDKSGLPSDRFFAERPEGSVSTLKIQRTQQEDSAVYLCASSSLAVASYEQYFGPGTRLTVT.

This clone was seen at least ten times. The CDR3 extends 3 residues past the end of the read, so its final part is completed from the germline J gene. V and J are TRBV7-9 and TRBJ1-1, with D perhaps TRBD1 (5 bases). This CDR3 is built from 15 residues. Trimming pared 8 bases from V and 0 bases from J, leaving 16 bases between. In germline, CDR1 is SEHNR, CDR2 FQNEAQ (reference sequence). The part of the CDR3 DNA that was read is TGTGCCAGCCAAAATACAGGTCTCATGAACACTGAA. Its protein is CASQNTGLMNTE. Given in full, the CDR3 is CASQNTGLMNTEAFF.

This clone was picked up many times. The read halts 3 residues ahead of the CDR3 end, with the missing end drawn from the germline J gene. The chain couples TRBV5-1 to TRBJ2-2, with D perhaps TRBD1 (6 bases). Per the germline V gene, CDR1 is SGHRS and CDR2 is YFSETQ. This CDR3 is 17 amino acids long. V was clipped by 5 bases and J by 0 bases, with 17 bases between them. Partial CDR3 DNA: TGCGCCAGCAGACTTCATGGACAGAACGCGAACACCGGGGAG. Translated, it gives CASRLHGQNANTGE. The entire CDR3 protein reads CASRLHGQNANTGELFF.

In its sample, this clone was seen many times. The sequenced fragment ends 3 residues before the CDR3 boundary, so the rest is inferred from the germline J gene. The chain uses TRBV28 and TRBJ1-5; 10 nucleotides line up with TRBD1. The J segment lost 6 bases and the V segment lost 6 bases, leaving 20 bases of the junction unmatched. The germline CDR1 and CDR2 sequences are MDHEN and SYDVKM. CDR3 length: 19 residues. The CDR3 here is CASREPGQGSLRGVQPQHF. CDR3 DNA (partial): TGTGCCAGCAGGGAACCGGGACAGGGGTCCCTCCGGGGGGTTCAGCCC.

The sample holds a few counts of this clone. The CDR3 end is not reached by the read, which stops 3 residues before it; the germline J gene fills it in. This chain uses TRBV14 with TRBJ2-7, with 8 bases matching TRBD1. The germline CDR1 and CDR2 sequences are SGHDN and FVKESK. This CDR3 spans 14 amino acids. After removal of 6 bases from V and 5 bases from J, the junction contained 9 bases not matched to a gene. The CDR3 loop is CASRYTGGGHEQYF. CDR3 DNA (partial): TGTGCCAGCAGGTACACAGGGGGAGGACACGAG.

Details on this clone: The read halts 3 residues ahead of the CDR3 end, with the missing end drawn from the germline J gene. The J gene is TRBJ2-7, the V gene TRBV7-6; TRBD2 is a possible D gene (6 bases). Germline CDR1 and CDR2: SGHVS and FNYEAQ. CDR3 length equals 15 residues. Trimming removed 5 bases at V and 4 bases at J, with 18 bases between. The covered CDR3 bases are TGTGCCAGCAGCCCGGGCGGGATAGCGGCATACGAG. This translates into CASSPGGIAAYE. The complete CDR3 sequence is CASSPGGIAAYEQYF.

This clone was observed many times. The missing CDR3 end, 3 residues past where the read stops, is filled in from the germline J gene. The V and J genes are TRBV19 and TRBJ2-5; tentatively, D is TRBD2 (7 bases). V was trimmed by 1 base and J by 2 bases, leaving 17 bases between them. This CDR3 has 17 residues. CDR1 and CDR2 (germline): LNHDA, SQIVND (reference sequence). The CDR3 loop is CASSIGAGGGLQETQYF. The sequenced part of the CDR3 DNA is TGTGCCAGTAGTATAGGGGCCGGAGGGGGACTACAAGAGACC.

This clone has more than one count but fewer than ten. Coverage ceases 3 residues before the CDR3 finishes, and the germline J gene fills in the end. The chain combines TRBV5-1 with TRBJ2-1, with no clear D. Germline CDR1 is SGHRS and CDR2 is YFSETQ. The CDR3 extends over 15 amino acids. V was clipped by 0 bases and J by 0 bases, with 7 bases between them. CDR3 in amino acids: CASSLDLSSYNEQFF. CDR3 DNA, as far as it was read: TGCGCCAGCAGCTTGGATCTCAGCTCCTACAATGAG.

This clone has ten or more counts. The read ends 3 residues early relative to the CDR3; the germline J gene fills the gap. The chain combines TRBV20-1 with TRBJ1-1; D remains unclear. The CDR3 totals 13 residues. V was trimmed by 1 base and J by 2 bases, leaving 8 bases between them. The germline V gene encodes CDR1 DFQATT and CDR2 SNEGSKA (reference sequence). CDR3 sequence reads: CSARVRGNTEAFF. The part of the CDR3 DNA that was read is TGCAGTGCTAGAGTTCGGGGTAACACTGAA.

This clone came up a few times. Coverage ceases 3 residues before the CDR3 finishes, and the germline J gene fills in the end. At the DNA level, this CDR3 is encoded by other sequences in the same sample as well. The chain recombines TRBV7-9 with TRBJ2-1; the D gene is possibly TRBD2 (5 bases). Trimming cost V 3 bases and J 6 bases, with 9 bases left between them. The CDR3 contains 13 residues. CDR1 is SEHNR, CDR2 FQNEAQ, per germline (reference sequence). CDR3 in amino acids: CASSFGESNEQFF. The part of the CDR3 DNA that was read is TGTGCCAGCAGCTTCGGGGAGAGCAATGAG.

There are many counts of this clone. The read ends 3 residues before the CDR3 terminus; that terminus is restored from the germline J gene. The genes are TRBV18 and TRBJ1-2, with a weak D call TRBD1 (5 bases). Germline-derived CDR1 and CDR2 are KGHSH and LQKENI. The CDR3 extends over 13 amino acids. The DNA read from the CDR3 is TGTGCCAGCTCACCATCCCATGGGGGGGGC. Its translation: CASSPSHGGG. The whole CDR3 sequence reads CASSPSHGGGYTF.

This clone was detected ten times or more. The CDR3 end falls 3 residues outside the read, so it is completed with the germline J gene. The V and J genes are TRBV20-1 and TRBJ2-2; 8 nucleotides match TRBD1. Germline V CDR1 and CDR2: DFQATT, SNEGSKA (reference sequence). The ends lost 4 bases at V and 5 bases at J; junction bases unmatched: 9. This CDR3 contains 15 residues. CDR3 bases read: TGCAGTGCTACTCACCAGGACAGGGTGACCGGGGAG. The encoded protein is CSATHQDRVTGE. The CDR3, in full, reads CSATHQDRVTGELFF.

The table lists this clone with many counts. CDR3: CASWDTNYEKLFF. The part of the CDR3 DNA that was read is TGCGCCAGCTGGGACACCAATTATGAAAAA. The rearrangement joins TRBV5-1 to TRBJ1-4; tentative D call: TRBD1 (6 bases). The read ends 3 residues before the CDR3 terminus; that terminus is restored from the germline J gene. The CDR3 consists of 13 residues. The V gene lost 7 bases and the J gene lost 6 bases, with 13 bases spanning the gap. Germline V gene sequence: CDR1 SGHRS, CDR2 YFSETQ.